This TCR beta chain was recovered during a study of T cell responses to AZD1222 COVID-19 vaccine (dated by TCRdb to the early 2020s). Background on the whole study: TCR sequencing covered about 230 trial participants: some 210 given two doses of AZD1222 and 26 given two doses of MenACWY control vaccine. Trial participants were enrolled by age into subgroups of 18-55, 56-69 and 70-plus years, and approximately 150, 30 and 60 TCR-sequenced participants, respectively, were included in these subgroups. What the work shows at the level of the full study, not this receptor alone: Conclusions about previously exposed vaccinees are limited, since just five to seven AZD1222 recipients were seropositive for SARS-CoV-2 at baseline. A significant rise in spike-specific TCR breadth and depth was observed after two AZD1222 doses relative to day 0 and relative to MenACWY recipients. Participants were mostly white British, with more females than males. The authors suggested clonal diversity may have been underestimated. The 56-69-year group was small, and its depth increase did not reach significance, likely because of low power. CD4 TCRs associated with the vaccine covered the entire spike protein, and the dominant responses were in regions 160-218 and 743-854. Because no day 14 peak-response samples were available, repertoires were characterized only after the peak T cell response. Reportedly, close to half of the unique spike-specific TCRs recognized epitopes lying outside the regions that are mutated in the B.1.351 and B.1.1.7 variants.

The CDR3 covers 16 residues, taking in both the cysteine and the phenylalanine. Only the CDR3 DNA is retained, 48 bases long and in frame from the first base. CDR1 and CDR2 are drawn from the germline V gene: SGHTA, FQGTGA. V is pared back by 5 bases and J by 5 bases, with 21 bases lying between the germline termini. Explained via the paper, the time point label denotes: baseline before first vaccination. Explained via the paper, the treatment or condition label denotes: meningococcal conjugate vaccine given as trial control. Vaccinee samples were obtained from the UK trials COV001 and COV002, which included a single-blind randomized controlled phase 2/3 trial of AZD1222 (ChAdOx1 nCoV-19) in healthy adults. Trial participant PBMC samples were collected at day 0 and day 28 after the second dose for TCRbeta chain sequencing. Of note for this clone: It has no known antigen specificity. No quality values exist for individual bases; no much larger clone is one base distant.

The CDR3 regions of human TCRbeta chains were analyzed by immunosequencing. Processing in the source paper ran as follows. Repertoire TCRs were matched against a reference library of SARS-CoV-2-specific TCRs generated with the MIRA antigen-specificity platform. Breadth was defined as the fraction of unique TCRs that were SARS-CoV-2-associated. Depth was defined as the fraction of total T cells that were SARS-CoV-2-associated. Using the MIRA data, each spike-specific TCR was mapped to the spike region that the TCR reacts to and placed in a CD4 or CD8 class. Log10-transformed breadth and depth values were compared by one-way ANOVA with Sidak's multiple comparisons tests. TCRdb limited this immuneACCESS table to in-frame rearrangements with V and J called. A share of clones is missing; checked studies link under half to unresolved V genes, and the rest is unexplained. That table gives V, J and clone size, and the DNA gave D and trimming. Recorded for this sample are about 98,000 clones; around nine tenths of them occurred a single time. About 9.3% of the sample rests with the top ten.

The sample here was peripheral blood, taken on day 0 of MenACWY control vaccination. The chain employs TRBV7-3 and TRBJ1-1; confidence is insufficient to name the D gene. The TCR was taken from an adult in good health. CDR3 reads: CASSPTHVDAQTEAFF. In nucleotides, the sequence is TGTGCCAGCAGCCCAACCCACGTGGACGCACAAACTGAAGCTTTCTTT.